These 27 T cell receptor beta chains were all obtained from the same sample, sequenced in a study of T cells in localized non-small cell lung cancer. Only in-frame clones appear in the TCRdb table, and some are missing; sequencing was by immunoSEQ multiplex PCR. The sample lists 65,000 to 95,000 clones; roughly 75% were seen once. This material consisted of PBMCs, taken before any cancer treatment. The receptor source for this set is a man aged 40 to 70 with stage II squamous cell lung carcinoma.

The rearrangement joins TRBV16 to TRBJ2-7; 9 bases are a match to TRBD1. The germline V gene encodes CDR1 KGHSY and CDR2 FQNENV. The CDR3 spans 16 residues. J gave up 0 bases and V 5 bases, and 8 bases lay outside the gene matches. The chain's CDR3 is CASSFAGTGSSYEQYF. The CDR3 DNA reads TGTGCCAGCAGCTTCGCCGGGACAGGGAGCTCCTACGAGCAGTACTTC.

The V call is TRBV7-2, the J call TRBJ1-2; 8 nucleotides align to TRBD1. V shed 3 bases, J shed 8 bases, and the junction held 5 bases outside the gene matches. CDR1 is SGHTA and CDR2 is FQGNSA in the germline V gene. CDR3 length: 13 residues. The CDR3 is CASSLQGAGGYTF. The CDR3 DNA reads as TGTGCCAGCAGCTTGCAGGGGGCAGGGGGCTACACCTTC.

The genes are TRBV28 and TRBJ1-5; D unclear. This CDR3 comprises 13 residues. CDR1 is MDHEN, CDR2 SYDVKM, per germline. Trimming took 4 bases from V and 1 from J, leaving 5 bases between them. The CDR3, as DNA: TGTGCCAGCAGTTCTGACAGCAATCAGCCCCAGCATTTT. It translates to CASSSDSNQPQHF.

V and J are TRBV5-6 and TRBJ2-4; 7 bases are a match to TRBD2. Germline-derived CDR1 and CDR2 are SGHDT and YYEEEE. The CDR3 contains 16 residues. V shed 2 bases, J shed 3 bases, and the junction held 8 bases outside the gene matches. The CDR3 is CASSFQASGSKNIQYF. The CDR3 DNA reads TGTGCCAGCAGCTTTCAGGCTAGCGGAAGCAAAAACATTCAGTACTTC.

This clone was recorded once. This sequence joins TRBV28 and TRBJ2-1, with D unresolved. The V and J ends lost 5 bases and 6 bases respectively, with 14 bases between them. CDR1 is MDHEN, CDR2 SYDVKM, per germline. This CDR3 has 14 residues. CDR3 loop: CASSPFSWANEQFF. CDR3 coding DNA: TGTGCCAGCAGTCCCTTCTCCTGGGCCAATGAGCAGTTCTTC.

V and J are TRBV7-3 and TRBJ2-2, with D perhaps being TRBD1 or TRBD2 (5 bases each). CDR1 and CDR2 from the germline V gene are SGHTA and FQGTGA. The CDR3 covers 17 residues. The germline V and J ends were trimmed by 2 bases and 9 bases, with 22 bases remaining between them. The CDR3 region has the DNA TGTGCCAGCAGCTTAGCTCCGCTAAGTGGGGGAGTGTGGGAGCTGTTTTTT. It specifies CASSLAPLSGGVWELFF.

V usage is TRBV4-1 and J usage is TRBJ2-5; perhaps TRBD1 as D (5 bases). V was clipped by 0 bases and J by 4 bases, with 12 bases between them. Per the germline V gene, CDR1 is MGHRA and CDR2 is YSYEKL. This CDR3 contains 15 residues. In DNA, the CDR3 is TGCGCCAGCAGCCAAGAATGGGCAGGGATAGAGACCCAGTACTTC. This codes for CASSQEWAGIETQYF.

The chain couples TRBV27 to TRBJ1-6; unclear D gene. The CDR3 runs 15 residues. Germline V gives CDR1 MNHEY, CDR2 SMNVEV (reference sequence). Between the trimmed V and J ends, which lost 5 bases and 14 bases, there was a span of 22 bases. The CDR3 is CASSPDWSRGPALHF. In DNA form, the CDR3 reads TGTGCCAGCAGTCCGGATTGGTCTAGAGGACCGGCCCTCCACTTT.

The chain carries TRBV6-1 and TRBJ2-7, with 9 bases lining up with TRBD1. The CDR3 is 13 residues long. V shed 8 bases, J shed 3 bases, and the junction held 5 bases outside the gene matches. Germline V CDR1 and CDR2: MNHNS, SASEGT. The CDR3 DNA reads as TGTGCCAGCGACCGGGACAGGGTCTACGAGCAGTACTTC. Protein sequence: CASDRDRVYEQYF.

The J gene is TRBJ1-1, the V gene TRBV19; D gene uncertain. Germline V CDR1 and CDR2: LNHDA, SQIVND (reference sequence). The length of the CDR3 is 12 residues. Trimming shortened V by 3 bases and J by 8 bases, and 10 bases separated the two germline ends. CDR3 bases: TGTGCCAGTAGTATGAATCGTGGAGAAGCTTTCTTT. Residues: CASSMNRGEAFF.

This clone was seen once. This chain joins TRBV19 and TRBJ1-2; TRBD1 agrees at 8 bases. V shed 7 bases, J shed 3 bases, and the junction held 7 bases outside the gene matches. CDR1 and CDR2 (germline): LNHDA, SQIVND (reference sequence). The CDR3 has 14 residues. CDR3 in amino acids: CASIPPGQDYGYTF. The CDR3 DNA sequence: TGTGCCAGTATTCCTCCGGGACAGGACTATGGCTACACCTTC.

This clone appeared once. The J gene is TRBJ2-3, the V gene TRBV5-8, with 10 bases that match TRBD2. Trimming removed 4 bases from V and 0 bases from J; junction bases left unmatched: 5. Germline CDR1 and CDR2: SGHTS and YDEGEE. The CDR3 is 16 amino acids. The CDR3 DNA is TGTGCCAGCAGCCAGGGACTAGCGATTAGCACAGATACGCAGTATTTT. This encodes CASSQGLAISTDTQYF.

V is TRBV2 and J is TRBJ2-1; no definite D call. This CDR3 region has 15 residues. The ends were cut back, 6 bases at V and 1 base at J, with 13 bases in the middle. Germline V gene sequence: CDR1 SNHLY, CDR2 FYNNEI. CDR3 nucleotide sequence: TGTGCCAGCAGGGCTACCAGGTTTTCCTACAATGAGCAGTTCTTC. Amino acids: CASRATRFSYNEQFF.

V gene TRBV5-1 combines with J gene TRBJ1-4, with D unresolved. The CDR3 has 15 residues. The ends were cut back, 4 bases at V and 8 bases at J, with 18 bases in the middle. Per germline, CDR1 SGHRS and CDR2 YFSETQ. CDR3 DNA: TGCGCCAGCAGCGCTGGCGGCCGGTTGGAAGAAAAACTGTTTTTT. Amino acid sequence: CASSAGGRLEEKLFF.

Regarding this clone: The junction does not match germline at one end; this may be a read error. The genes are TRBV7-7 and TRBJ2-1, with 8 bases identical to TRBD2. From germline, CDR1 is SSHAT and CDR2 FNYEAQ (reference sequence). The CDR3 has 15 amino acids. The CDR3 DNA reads TGTGCTAGCAGCTTAGAGGTAGCGGGATACAATGAGCAGTTCTTC. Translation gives CASSLEVAGYNEQFF.

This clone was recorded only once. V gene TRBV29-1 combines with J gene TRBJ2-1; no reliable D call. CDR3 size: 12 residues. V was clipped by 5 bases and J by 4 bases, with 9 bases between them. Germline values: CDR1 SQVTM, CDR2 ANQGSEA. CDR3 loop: CSVFPDYNEQFF. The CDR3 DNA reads TGCAGCGTTTTTCCGGATTACAATGAGCAGTTCTTC.

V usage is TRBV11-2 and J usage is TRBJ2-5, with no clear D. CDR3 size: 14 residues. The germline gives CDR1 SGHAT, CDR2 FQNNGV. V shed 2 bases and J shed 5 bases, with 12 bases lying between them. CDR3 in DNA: TGTGCCAGCAGCTTATTTGTTCGATCGGAGACCCAGTACTTC. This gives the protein CASSLFVRSETQYF.

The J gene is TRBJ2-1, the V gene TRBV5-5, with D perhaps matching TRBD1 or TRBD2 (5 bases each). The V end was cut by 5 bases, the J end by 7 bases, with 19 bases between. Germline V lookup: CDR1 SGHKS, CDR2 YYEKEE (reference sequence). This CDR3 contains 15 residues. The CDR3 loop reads CASSWEWDPKNEQFF. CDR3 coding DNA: TGTGCCAGCAGTTGGGAATGGGACCCGAAAAATGAGCAGTTCTTC.

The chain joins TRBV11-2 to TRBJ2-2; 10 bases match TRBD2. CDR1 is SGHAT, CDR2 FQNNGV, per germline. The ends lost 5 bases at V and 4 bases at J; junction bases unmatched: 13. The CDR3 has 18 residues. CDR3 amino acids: CASSTRVLAGAGTGELFF. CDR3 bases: TGTGCCAGCAGCACTAGGGTCCTAGCGGGAGCGGGCACCGGGGAGCTGTTTTTT.

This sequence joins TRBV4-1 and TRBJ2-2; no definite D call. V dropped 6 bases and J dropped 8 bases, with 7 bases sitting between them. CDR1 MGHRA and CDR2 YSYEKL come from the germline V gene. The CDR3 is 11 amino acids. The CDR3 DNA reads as TGCGCCAGCAGTCGGAGAGGGGAGCTGTTTTTT. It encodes CASSRRGELFF.

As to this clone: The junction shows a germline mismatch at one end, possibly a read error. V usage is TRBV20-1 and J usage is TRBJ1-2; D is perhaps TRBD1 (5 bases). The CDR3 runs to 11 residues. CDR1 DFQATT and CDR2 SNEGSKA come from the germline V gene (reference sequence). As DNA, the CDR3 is TGCAGTGCTACCGGGACGTCAAAGAACAACTTC. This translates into CSATGTSKNNF.

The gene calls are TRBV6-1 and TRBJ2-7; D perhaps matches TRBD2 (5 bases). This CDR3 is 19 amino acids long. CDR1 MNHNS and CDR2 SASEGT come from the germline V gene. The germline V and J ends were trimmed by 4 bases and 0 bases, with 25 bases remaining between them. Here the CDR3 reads CASSGPRRGAGGLSYEQYF. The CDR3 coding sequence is TGTGCCAGCAGTGGCCCTCGAAGAGGTGCGGGCGGCCTCTCCTACGAGCAGTACTTC.

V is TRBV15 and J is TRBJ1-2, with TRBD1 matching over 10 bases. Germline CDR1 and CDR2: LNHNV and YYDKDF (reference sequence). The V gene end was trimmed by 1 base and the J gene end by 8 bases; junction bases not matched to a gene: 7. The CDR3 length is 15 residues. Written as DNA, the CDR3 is TGTGCCACCAGCAGAGTCCGACAGGGGGCGCGGGGCTACACCTTC. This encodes CATSRVRQGARGYTF.

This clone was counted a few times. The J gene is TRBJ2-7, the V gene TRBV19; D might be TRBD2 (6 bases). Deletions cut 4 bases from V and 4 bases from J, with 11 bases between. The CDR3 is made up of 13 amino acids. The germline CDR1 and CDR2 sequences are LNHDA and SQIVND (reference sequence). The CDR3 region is CASSNVGGYEQYF. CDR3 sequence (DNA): TGTGCCAGTAGTAACGTTGGGGGGTACGAGCAGTACTTC.

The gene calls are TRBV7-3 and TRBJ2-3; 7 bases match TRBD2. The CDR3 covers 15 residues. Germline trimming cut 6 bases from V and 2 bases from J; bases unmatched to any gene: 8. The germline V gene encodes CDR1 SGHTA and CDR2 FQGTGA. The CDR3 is CASSLSGIDTDTQYF. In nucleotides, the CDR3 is TGTGCCAGCAGTCTGAGCGGGATTGACACAGATACGCAGTATTTT.

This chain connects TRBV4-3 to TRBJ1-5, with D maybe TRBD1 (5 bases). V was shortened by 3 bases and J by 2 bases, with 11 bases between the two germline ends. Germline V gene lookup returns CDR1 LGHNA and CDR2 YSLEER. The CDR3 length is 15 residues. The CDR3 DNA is TGCGCCAGCAGCCATACCCAACAGGGCAATCAGCCCCAGCATTTT. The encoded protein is CASSHTQQGNQPQHF.

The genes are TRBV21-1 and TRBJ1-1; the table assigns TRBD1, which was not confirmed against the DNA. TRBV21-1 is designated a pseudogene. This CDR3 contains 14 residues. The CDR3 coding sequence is TGTGCCAGCAGCAATAGGGCAGGGTGCACTGAAGCTTTCTTT. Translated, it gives CASSNRAGCTEAFF.